Sequencing of this T cell receptor (beta chain) was carried out in a study of monozygotic twins with inflammatory bowel disease. With no T cell sorting beforehand, total RNA was isolated from whole blood. A note on this clonotype: Its target is unknown.

General observations from the study: For repertoire similarity, concordant twins did not differ from discordant twins, possibly because power was limited. Healthy twins shared more clonotypes with others than IBD patients, most markedly active ones.

Amplification used two nested PCRs: 16 cycles, then 9 cycles, on TCRalpha/TCRbeta cDNA. TCRdb re-called the 5' RACE reads; one entry per CDR3 protein, DNA not given. This specimen shows just over 300,000 distinct CDR3 sequences; the ten leading clones hold over 5%. This CDR3 is built from 13 residues. CDR1 and CDR2 from the germline V gene are MNHEY and SVGEGT. The specimen sequenced was blood. The source is a human donor with ulcerative colitis or Crohn's disease, or a healthy co-twin of an affected twin (not recorded which). The chain joins TRBV6-2 or TRBV6-3 to TRBJ2-1; TCRdb's D gene call, TRBD2, goes unchecked for lack of DNA. The CDR3 loop reads CASSSGSIDEQFF.